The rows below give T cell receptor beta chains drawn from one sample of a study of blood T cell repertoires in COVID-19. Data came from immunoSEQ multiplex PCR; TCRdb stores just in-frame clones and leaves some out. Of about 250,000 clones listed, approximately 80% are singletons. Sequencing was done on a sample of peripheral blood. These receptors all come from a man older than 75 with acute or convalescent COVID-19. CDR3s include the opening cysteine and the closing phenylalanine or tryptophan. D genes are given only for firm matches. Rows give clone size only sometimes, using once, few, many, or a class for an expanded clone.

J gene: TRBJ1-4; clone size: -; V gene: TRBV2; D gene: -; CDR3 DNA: TGTGCCAGCAGTGAAGAACTCCCTTTTTCGGGGGAACTGTTTTTT; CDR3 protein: CASSEELPFSGELFF
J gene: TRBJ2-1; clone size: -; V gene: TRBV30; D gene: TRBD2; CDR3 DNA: TGTGCCTCCACCTTTATTACTAGCGGGGCTAAGCAGTTCTTC; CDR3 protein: CASTFITSGAKQFF
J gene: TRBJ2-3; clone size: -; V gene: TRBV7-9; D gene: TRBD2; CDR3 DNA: TGTGCCAGCAGCTTACTAGCGGGAGGGCTGGATACGCAGTATTTT; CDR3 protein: CASSLLAGGLDTQYF
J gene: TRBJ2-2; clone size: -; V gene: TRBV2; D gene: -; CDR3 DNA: TGTGCCAGCGCCGGGGCCGGGGAGCTGTTTTTT; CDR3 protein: CASAGAGELFF
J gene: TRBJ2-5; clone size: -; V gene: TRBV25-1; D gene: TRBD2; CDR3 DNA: TGTGCCAGCAGTGAATTTACTAGCGGGATGGAGACCCAGTACTTC; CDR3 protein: CASSEFTSGMETQYF
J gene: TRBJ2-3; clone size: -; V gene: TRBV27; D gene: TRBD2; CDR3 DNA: TGTGCCAGCAGTTCAAAGGCGGGAGTCACAGATACGCAGTATTTT; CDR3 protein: CASSSKAGVTDTQYF
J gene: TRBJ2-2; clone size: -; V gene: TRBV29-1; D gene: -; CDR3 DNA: TGCAGCGCCCTCCGGGATATGAACACCGGGGAGCTGTTTTTT; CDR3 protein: CSALRDMNTGELFF
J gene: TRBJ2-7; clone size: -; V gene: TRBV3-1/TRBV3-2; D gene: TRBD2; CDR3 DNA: TGTGCCAGCAGCCCTGGGGGACGGCTAGCGGGGGAGCAGTACTTC; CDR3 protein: CASSPGGRLAGEQYF
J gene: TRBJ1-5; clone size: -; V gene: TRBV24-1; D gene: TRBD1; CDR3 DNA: TGTGCCACCAGTGATGTACAGGGGACAGATCAGCCCCAGCATTTT; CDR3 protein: CATSDVQGTDQPQHF
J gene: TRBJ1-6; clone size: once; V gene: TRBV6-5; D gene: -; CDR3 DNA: TGTGCCAGCACCCTCCGTGGGGCGAAGAATTCACCCCTCCACTTT; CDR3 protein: CASTLRGAKNSPLHF
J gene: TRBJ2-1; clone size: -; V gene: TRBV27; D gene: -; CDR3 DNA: TGTGCCAGCAAGCCACGGGGTAACTACAATGAGCAGTTCTTC; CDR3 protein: CASKPRGNYNEQFF
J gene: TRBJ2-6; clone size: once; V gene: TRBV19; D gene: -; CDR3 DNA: TGTGCCAGTAGTATTGGAGGGGGGGCCAGCTCTGGGGCCAACGTCCTGACTTTC; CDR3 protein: CASSIGGGASSGANVLTF
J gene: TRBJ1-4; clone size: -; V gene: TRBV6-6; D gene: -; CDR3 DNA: TGTGCCAGCATAAGAGGGACACCATCAACTAATGAAAAACTGTTTTTT; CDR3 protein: CASIRGTPSTNEKLFF
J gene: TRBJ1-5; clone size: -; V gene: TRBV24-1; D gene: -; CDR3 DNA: TGTGCCACCAGTGATTCCGCCGACAGGTTGAGTCAGCCCCAGCATTTT; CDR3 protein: CATSDSADRLSQPQHF
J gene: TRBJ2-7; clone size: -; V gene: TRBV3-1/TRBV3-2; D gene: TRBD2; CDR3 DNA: TGTGCCAGCAGCCAATACCTACTAGCGGCCTCCTACGAGCAGTACTTC; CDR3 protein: CASSQYLLAASYEQYF
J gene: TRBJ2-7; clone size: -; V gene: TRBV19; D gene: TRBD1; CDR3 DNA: TGTGCCAGTAGTATAGTACAGGGGGCGAGGGGCTACGAGCAGTACTTC; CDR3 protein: CASSIVQGARGYEQYF
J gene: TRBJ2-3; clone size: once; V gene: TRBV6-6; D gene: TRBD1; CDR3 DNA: TGTGCCAGCAGTCAACAGGGGGATACGCAGTATTTT; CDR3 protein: CASSQQGDTQYF
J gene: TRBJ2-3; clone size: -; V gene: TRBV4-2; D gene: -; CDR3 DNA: TGTGCCAGCAGCTTTCAGGACGGGGAGCGGTATTTT; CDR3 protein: CASSFQDGERYF
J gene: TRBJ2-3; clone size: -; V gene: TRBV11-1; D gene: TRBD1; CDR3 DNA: TGTGCCAGCAGCCCCCAGGGGGCAGATACGCAGTATTTT; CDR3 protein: CASSPQGADTQYF
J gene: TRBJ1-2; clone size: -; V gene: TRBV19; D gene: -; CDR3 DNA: TGTGCCAGTAGTATAGAATTGGGCCGTGGCTACACCTTC; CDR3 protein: CASSIELGRGYTF
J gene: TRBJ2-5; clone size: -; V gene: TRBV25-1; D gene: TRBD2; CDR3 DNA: TGTGCCAGCAGGGCTGAGCGGGAATATTCAGAGACCCAGTACTTC; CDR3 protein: CASRAEREYSETQYF
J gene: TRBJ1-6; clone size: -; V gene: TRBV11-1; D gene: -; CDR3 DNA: TGTGCCAGCAGCTTCTCCCGACACGTGAATAATTCACCCCTCCACTTT; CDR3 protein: CASSFSRHVNNSPLHF
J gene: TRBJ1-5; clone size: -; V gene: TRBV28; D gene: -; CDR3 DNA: TGTGCCAGCAGTTTAGGGGGCAGGGTCGAGCAGCCCCAGCATTTT; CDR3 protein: CASSLGGRVEQPQHF
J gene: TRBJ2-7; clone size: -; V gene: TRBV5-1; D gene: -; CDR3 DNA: TGCGCCAGCATCGGACAGAGCTCCTACGAGCAGTACTTC; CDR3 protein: CASIGQSSYEQYF
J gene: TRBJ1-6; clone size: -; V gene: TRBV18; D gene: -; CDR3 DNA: TGTGCCAGCTCAGCGAACCCGGTCGCGAGCAATTCACCCCTCCACTTT; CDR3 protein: CASSANPVASNSPLHF
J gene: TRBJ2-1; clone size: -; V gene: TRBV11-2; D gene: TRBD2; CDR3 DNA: TGTGCCAGCAGCTTCCTCGCGGGTAGCGGGGGCCCCAATGAGCAGTTCTTC; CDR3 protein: CASSFLAGSGGPNEQFF
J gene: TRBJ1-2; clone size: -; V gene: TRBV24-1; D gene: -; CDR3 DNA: TGTGCCACCAGTGATTTTGAGTATAACTATGGCTACACCTTC; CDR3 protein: CATSDFEYNYGYTF
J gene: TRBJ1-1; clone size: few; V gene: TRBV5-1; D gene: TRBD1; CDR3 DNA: TGCGCCAGCAGCCTACAGGGGGGCACTGAAGCTTTCTTT; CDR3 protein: CASSLQGGTEAFF
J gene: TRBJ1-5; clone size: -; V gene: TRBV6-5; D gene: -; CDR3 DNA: TGTGCCAGCAGTTCCGAGCTGGGAGTCTCGAATCAGCCCCAGCATTTT; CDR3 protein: CASSSELGVSNQPQHF
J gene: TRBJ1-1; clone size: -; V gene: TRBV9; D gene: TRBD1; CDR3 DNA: TGTGCCAGCAGCGTAGCAGACAGGGTTAACACTGAAGCTTTCTTT; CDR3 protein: CASSVADRVNTEAFF
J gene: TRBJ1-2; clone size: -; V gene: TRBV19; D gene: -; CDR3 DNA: TGTGCCAGTAGTATAGACGGACAGAAGTTCTATGGCTACACCTTC; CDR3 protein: CASSIDGQKFYGYTF
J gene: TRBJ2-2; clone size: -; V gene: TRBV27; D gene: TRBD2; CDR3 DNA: TGTGCCAGCAGTTGGCGGGAGGGGACCGGGGAGCTGTTTTTT; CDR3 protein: CASSWREGTGELFF
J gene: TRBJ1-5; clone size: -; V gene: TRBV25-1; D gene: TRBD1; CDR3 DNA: TGTGCCAGCAGTAGAGGGGGCTGGGATCAGCCCCAGCATTTT; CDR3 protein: CASSRGGWDQPQHF
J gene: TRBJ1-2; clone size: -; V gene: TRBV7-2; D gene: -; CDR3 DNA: TGTGCCAGCAGCATGCTCTCGACGGGTAACTATGGCTACACCTTC; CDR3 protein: CASSMLSTGNYGYTF
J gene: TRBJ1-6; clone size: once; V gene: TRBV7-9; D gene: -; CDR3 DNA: TGTGCCAGCAGCTCGACGGGTTATTCACCCCTCCACTTT; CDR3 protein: CASSSTGYSPLHF
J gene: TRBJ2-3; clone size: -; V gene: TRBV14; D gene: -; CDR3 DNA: TGTGCCAGCAGCCATATAGCTTTCTCTAGCACAGATACGCAGTATTTT; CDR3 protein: CASSHIAFSSTDTQYF
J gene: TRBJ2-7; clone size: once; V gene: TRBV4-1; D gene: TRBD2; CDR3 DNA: TGCGCCAGCAGCCCCGGGACTAGTTCCTACGAGCAGTACTTC; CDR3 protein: CASSPGTSSYEQYF
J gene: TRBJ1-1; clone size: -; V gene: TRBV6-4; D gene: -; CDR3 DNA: TGTGCCAGCACAGTGACAGGTGTCATGAACACTGAAGCTTTCTTT; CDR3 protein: CASTVTGVMNTEAFF
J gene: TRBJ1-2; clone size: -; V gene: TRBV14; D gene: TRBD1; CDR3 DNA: TGTGCCAGCAGCCCAACGACAGGGACTAACTATGGCTACACCTTC; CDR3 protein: CASSPTTGTNYGYTF
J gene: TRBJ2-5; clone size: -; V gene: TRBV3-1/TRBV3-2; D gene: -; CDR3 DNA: TGTGCCAGCAGCCAAGACCCAGGGGGGTCGTGGGAGACCCAGTACTTC; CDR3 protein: CASSQDPGGSWETQYF
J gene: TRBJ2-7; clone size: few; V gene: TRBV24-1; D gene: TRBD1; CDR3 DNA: TGTGCCACCAGTGATTCGGCCCGGACAGGGAACTACGAGCAGTACTTC; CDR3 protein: CATSDSARTGNYEQYF
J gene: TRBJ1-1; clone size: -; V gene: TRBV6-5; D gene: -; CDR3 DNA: TGTGCCAGCAGAGTCCTCCAGGGTAACAGAGCTTTCTTT; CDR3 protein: CASRVLQGNRAFF
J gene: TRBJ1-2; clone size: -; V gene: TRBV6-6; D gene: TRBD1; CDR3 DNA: TGTGCCAGCAGTTCTAGACAGGGACATGGCTACACCTTC; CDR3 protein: CASSSRQGHGYTF
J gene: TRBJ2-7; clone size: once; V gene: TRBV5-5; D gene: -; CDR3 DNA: TGTGCCAGCAGCTTGGGGCACAGGGACTACGAGCAGTACTTC; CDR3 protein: CASSLGHRDYEQYF
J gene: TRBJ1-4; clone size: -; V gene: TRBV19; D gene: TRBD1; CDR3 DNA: TGTGCCAGTAGTATCGGGACAGGGATCGGGAGAACTAATGAAAAACTGTTTTTT; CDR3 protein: CASSIGTGIGRTNEKLFF
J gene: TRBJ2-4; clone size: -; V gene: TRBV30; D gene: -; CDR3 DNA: TGTGCCTGGAGGAGAAAGGGAGAGGAGTACTTC; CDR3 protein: CAWRRKGEEYF
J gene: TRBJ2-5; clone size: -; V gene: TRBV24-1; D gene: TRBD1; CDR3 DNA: TGTGCCACCAGTGACACTTCCGGACAGGGTCAAGAGACCCAGTACTTC; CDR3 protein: CATSDTSGQGQETQYF